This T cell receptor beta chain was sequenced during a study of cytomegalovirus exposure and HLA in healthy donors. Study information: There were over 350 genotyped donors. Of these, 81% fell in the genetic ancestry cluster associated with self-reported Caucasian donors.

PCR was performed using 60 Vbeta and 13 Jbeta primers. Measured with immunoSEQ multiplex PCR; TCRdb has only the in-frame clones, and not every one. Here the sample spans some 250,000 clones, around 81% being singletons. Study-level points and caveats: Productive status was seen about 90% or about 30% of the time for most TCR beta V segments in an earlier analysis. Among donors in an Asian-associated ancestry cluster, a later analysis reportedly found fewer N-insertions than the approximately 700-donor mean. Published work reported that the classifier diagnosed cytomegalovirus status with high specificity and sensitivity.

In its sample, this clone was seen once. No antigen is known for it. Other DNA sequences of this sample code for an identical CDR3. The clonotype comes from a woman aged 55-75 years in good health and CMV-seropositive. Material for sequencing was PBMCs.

This chain's CDR3 is CASSQGLRTEAFF. DNA of the CDR3: TGCGCCAGCAGCCAAGGACTTCGGACTGAAGCTTTCTTT. The V gene is TRBV4-1, the J gene TRBJ1-1; D not certain. CDR3 length: 13 residues. Germline V gives CDR1 MGHRA, CDR2 YSYEKL. The ends were cut back, 1 base at V and 5 bases at J, with 8 bases in the middle.